This entry features one T cell receptor beta chain sequence. These data belong to a study of blood T cell repertoires in COVID-19. For the study at large: From the United States, Italy and Spain came samples of acute and convalescent COVID-19. The analysed material was cDNA or gDNA that came from T cells, B-cell-depleted T cells, or PBMCs.

Authors' data handling: Nucleated cell counts were estimated from reference gene primer amplification. Measured with immunoSEQ multiplex PCR; TCRdb has only the in-frame clones, and not every one. The DNA was the basis for D and trimming; V, J and clone size are from that table. This table holds fewer than 300,000 clones, about 68% found once. The CDR3 is 19 residues long. Germline assignment: CDR1 SGHTA and CDR2 FQGNSA. Losses at the gene ends were 6 bases for V and 0 bases for J; bases not matched to a gene: 10. Specimen: peripheral blood. The clonotype was recovered from a woman older than 75 with acute or convalescent COVID-19. This chain links TRBV7-2 with TRBJ2-1; 14 nucleotides align to TRBD2. CDR3 coding DNA: TGTGCCAGCAGTCCAAGGACTAGCGGGAGGTCGAACTCCTACAATGAGCAGTTCTTC. Its translation is CASSPRTSGRSNSYNEQFF. The full variable domain, its missing parts supplied by reference TRBV7-2 and TRBJ2-1, is GAGVSQSPSNKVTEKGKDVELRCDPISGHTALYWYRQSLGQGLEFLIYFQGNSAPDKSGLPSDRFSAERTGGSVSTLTIQRTQQEDSAVYLCASSPRTSGRSNSYNEQFFGPGTRLTVL.